This T cell receptor (beta chain) was sequenced in a study of identical twins. The CDR3 has 12 amino acids. CDR1 and CDR2 from the germline V gene are SGHVS and FQNEAQ. MiXCR, applied by TCRdb to the 5' RACE reads, yields one record per CDR3 protein. This sample has roughly 220,000 distinct CDR3 sequences, with 6.5% to 8% found just once. This clonotype was detected ten times or more. These data are also associated with another study on T cells expressing NK-cell markers.

This TCR was recovered from a young woman in good health. The chain employs TRBV7-8 and TRBJ2-2, with D tentatively TRBD1 or TRBD2 (5 bases each). Sample: CD8+ T cells sorted from blood. The CDR3 DNA is TGTGCTAGTGGGGGTTTGACCCGGGAGCTGTTTTTT. It is translated as CASGGLTRELFF.